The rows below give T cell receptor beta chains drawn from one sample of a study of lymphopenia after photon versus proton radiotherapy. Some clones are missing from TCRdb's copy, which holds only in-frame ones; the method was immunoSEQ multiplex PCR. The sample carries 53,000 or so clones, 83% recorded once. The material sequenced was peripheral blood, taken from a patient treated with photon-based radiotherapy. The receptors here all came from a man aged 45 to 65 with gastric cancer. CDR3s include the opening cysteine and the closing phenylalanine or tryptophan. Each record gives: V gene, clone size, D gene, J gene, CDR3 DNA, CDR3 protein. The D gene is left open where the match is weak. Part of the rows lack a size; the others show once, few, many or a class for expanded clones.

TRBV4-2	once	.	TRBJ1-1	TGTGCCAGCAGCCACCACCTGACAGAGAAAGGGGACACTGAAGCTTTCTTT	CASSHHLTEKGDTEAFF
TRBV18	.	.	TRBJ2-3	TGTGCCAGCTCACCTATGCGTCTAGACGGCACAGATACGCAGTATTTT	CASSPMRLDGTDTQYF
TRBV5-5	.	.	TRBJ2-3	TGTGCCAGCAGGAGGCAGACTAGCACAGATACGCAGTATTTT	CASRRQTSTDTQYF
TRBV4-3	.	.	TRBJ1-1	TGCGCCAGCAGCCAAACGACCCAGGGTCCTGAAGCTTTCTTT	CASSQTTQGPEAFF
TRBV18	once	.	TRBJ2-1	TGTGCCAGCTCACCCCAAGATGAGCAGTTCTTC	CASSPQDEQFF
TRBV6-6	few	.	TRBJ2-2	TGTGCCAGCAGTTTCTTTGCGGGTTCCACCGGGGAGCTGTTTTTT	CASSFFAGSTGELFF
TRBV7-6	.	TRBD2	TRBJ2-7	TGTGCCAGCAGCCGTGAGACTAGCGGGTTCTCCTACGAGCAGTACTTC	CASSRETSGFSYEQYF
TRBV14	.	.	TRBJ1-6	TGTGCCAGCAGCCAATATAACAGCCTTACTTCACCCCTCCACTTT	CASSQYNSLTSPLHF
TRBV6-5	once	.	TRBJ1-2	TGTGCCAGCAGTTACTCGATGGCCGTAGCTAACTATGGCTACACCTTC	CASSYSMAVANYGYTF
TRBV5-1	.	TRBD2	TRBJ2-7	TGCGCCAGCAGGGCGGGAGGGGCGTACGAGCAGTACTTC	CASRAGGAYEQYF
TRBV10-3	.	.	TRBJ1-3	TGTGCCATCAGTGGTGGGAGTACCTCTGGAAACACCATATATTTT	CAISGGSTSGNTIYF
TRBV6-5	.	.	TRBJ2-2	TGTGCCAGCTTCGGCACCCCCGGGGAGCTGTTTTTT	CASFGTPGELFF
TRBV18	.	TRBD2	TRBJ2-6	TGTGCCAGCTCACCCCCCGGGAGGGGGGCCAACGTCCTGACTTTC	CASSPPGRGANVLTF
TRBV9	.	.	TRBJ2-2	TGTGCCAGCAGCCCTCGGTTGGGTCCCGGGGAGCTGTTTTTT	CASSPRLGPGELFF
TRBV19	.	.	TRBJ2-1	TGTGCCAGTAGTATAGCCCGGGGACATGAGCAGTTCTTC	CASSIARGHEQFF
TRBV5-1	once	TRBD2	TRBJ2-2	TGCGCCAGCAGTCGTACGACTAGCGTCGACACCGGGGAGCTGTTTTTT	CASSRTTSVDTGELFF
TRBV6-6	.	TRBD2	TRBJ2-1	TGTGCCAGCACTGGACTAGCGGGTGACAATGAGCAGTTCTTC	CASTGLAGDNEQFF
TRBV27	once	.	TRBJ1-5	TGTGCCAGCAGTTTGACAAATAATCAGCCCCAGCATTTT	CASSLTNNQPQHF
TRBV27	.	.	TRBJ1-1	TGTGCCAGCAGTTTATCTAGGGAGAGGACTGAAGCTTTCTTT	CASSLSRERTEAFF
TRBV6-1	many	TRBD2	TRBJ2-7	TGTGCCAGCAGTGAATACGGGACTAGCGGGAAGTACGAGCAGTACTTC	CASSEYGTSGKYEQYF
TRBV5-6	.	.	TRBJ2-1	TGTGCCAGCAGCTTGAGTCCGGACGCTAGCTCCTACAATGAGCAGTTCTTC	CASSLSPDASSYNEQFF
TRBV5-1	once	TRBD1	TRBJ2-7	TGCGCCAGCAGCTTGGCCGGGACAGTCTACGAGCAGTACTTC	CASSLAGTVYEQYF